The 14 T cell receptor beta chains listed next were all sequenced from one sample in a study of human T cells and chemical hapten exposure. TCRdb used MiXCR to reprocess the RACE reads, holding one entry per CDR3 protein. The sample records 27,000 or so distinct CDR3 sequences, 5.8% being singletons. This sample's time point: patch test 3, about 24 weeks after DPC sensitization. Treatment reported: therapeutic diphenylcyclopropenone sensitization with weekly scalp DPC. This sample comprised whole blood, obtained in connection with sensitization to the hapten diphenylcyclopropenone (DPC). These receptors all stem from a man aged 25-45 years with alopecia areata. Some clones in this sample may be carry-over from other donors' samples.

This clonotype was recorded at least ten times. CDR3 bases: TGCAGCGTTCCGGGACAGGGGGGAGTGAGGACCGGGGAGCTGTTTTTT. Translation: CSVPGQGGVRTGELFF. The V and J genes are TRBV29-1 and TRBJ2-2; 11 bases align to TRBD1. Per the germline V gene, CDR1 is SQVTM and CDR2 is ANQGSEA. There are 16 residues in the CDR3. Trimming took 5 bases from V and 5 from J; bases not matched to a gene: 10.

The sample holds many counts of this clonotype. The chain carries TRBV6-5 and TRBJ1-5, with D perhaps matching TRBD1 (6 bases). Germline V lookup: CDR1 MNHEY, CDR2 SVGAGI. V gave up 4 bases and J gave up 3 bases, with 10 bases separating them. This CDR3 is 14 amino acids long. The CDR3 DNA reads as TGTGCCAGCAGTTCCAGGGGCAACAATCAGCCCCAGCATTTT. Amino acids: CASSSRGNNQPQHF.

V gene TRBV2 combines with J gene TRBJ2-7, with a weak D call TRBD1 (5 bases). This CDR3 region has 11 residues. V dropped 10 bases and J dropped 6 bases, with 13 bases sitting between them. Germline lookup yields CDR1 SNHLY and CDR2 FYNNEI. CDR3 sequence reads: CATSDRVEQYF. DNA for the CDR3: TGTGCCACCTCCGACAGAGTCGAGCAGTACTTC. The full variable domain, with the rest looked up from reference TRBV2 and TRBJ2-7, is EPEVTQTPSHQVTQMGQEVILRCVPISNHLYFYWYRQILGQKVEFLVSFYNNEISEKSEIFDDQFSVERPDGSNFTLKIRSTKLEDSAMYFCATSDRVEQYFGPGTRLTVT.

This clonotype was observed many times. The chain is built from TRBV3-1 and TRBJ1-2; TRBD1 matches 7 bases. The CDR3 is 15 residues long. V trimming: 5 bases; J trimming: 2 bases; junction bases outside the gene matches: 8. Germline loops: CDR1 LGHDT, CDR2 YNNKEL (reference sequence). As DNA, the CDR3 is TGTGCCAGCAGCTCCCCCAGGGGGAGGAACTATGGCTACACCTTC. Amino acid sequence: CASSSPRGRNYGYTF.

This clonotype showed up many times. The CDR3 coding sequence is TGCGCCAGCAAACACGGGACTAGCGGGGGAGCCAAAAACATTCAGTACTTC. Its translation: CASKHGTSGGAKNIQYF. The genes are TRBV10-2 and TRBJ2-4, with 14 nucleotides matching TRBD2. The CDR3 runs to 17 residues. V was clipped by 7 bases and J by 0 bases; unmatched bases: 5. Germline assignment: CDR1 WSHSY and CDR2 SAAADI.

Ten or more counts support this clonotype. The gene calls are TRBV10-2 and TRBJ1-6, with D unclear. V lost 8 bases and J lost 8, with 19 bases in between. CDR1 WSHSY and CDR2 SAAADI come from the germline V gene. The CDR3 sequence is 15 residues long. CDR3 sequence: CASSLVPRPDSPLHF. The CDR3 coding sequence is TGCGCCAGCTCCCTAGTACCTCGACCTGATTCACCCCTCCACTTT.

This clonotype was counted many times. The CDR3 loop reads CASSPSEETYEQYF. As DNA, the CDR3 is TGCGCCAGCAGCCCTTCGGAGGAAACCTACGAGCAGTACTTC. The chain combines TRBV4-1 with TRBJ2-7; perhaps TRBD2 as D (5 bases). The CDR3 runs to 14 residues. The germline V and J ends were trimmed by 4 bases and 2 bases, with 12 bases remaining between them. CDR1 and CDR2 from the germline V gene are MGHRA and YSYEKL.

The table lists this clonotype with many counts. V and J are TRBV10-3 and TRBJ1-1, with 8 bases that match TRBD1. Trimming took 7 bases from V and 5 from J; bases not matched to a gene: 9. Germline V CDR1 and CDR2: ENHRY, SYGVKD. This CDR3 spans 14 amino acids. Here the CDR3 reads CAITEQGARTEAFF. In DNA, the CDR3 is TGTGCCATCACCGAGCAGGGGGCTAGGACTGAAGCTTTCTTT.

This clonotype was picked up many times. The chain recombines TRBV5-1 with TRBJ2-5, with 11 bases fitting TRBD1. This CDR3 is built from 17 residues. Germline CDR1 SGHRS, CDR2 YFSETQ. Trimming cost V 4 bases and J 5 bases; bases outside gene matches: 13. The CDR3 loop reads CASSDGPGTGGEETQYF. DNA for the CDR3: TGCGCCAGCAGCGATGGGCCCGGGACAGGGGGAGAGGAGACCCAGTACTTC.

Many counts were recorded for this clonotype. The rearrangement joins TRBV6-2 or TRBV6-3 to TRBJ2-7, with D perhaps matching TRBD2 (6 bases). The CDR3 loop spans 14 amino acids. The V end lost 4 bases, the J end lost 5 bases, and 15 bases lay between the germline ends. The germline V gene encodes CDR1 MNHEY and CDR2 SVGEGT. The CDR3 protein is CASSWRGVNNEQYF. Here the CDR3 DNA reads TGTGCCAGCAGTTGGCGCGGGGTTAATAACGAGCAGTACTTC.

This clonotype occurred many times. The V gene is TRBV12-3 or TRBV12-4, the J gene TRBJ1-5; 9 nucleotides agree with TRBD1. This CDR3 region has 18 residues. The J segment lost 3 bases and the V segment lost 5 bases, leaving 14 bases of the junction unmatched. The CDR3 nucleotides read TGTGCCAGCAGTCCGCACGGGACAGGGAATATGAACAATCAGCCCCAGCATTTT. This sequence encodes CASSPHGTGNMNNQPQHF.

In its sample, this clonotype was seen many times. In DNA form, the CDR3 reads TGCAGCGGCCGGTGGACCGGGGAGCTGTTTTTT. As protein: CSGRWTGELFF. The chain uses TRBV29-1 and TRBJ2-2; D remains ambiguous. The V gene's germline CDR1 is SQVTM and CDR2 ANQGSEA. The CDR3 has 11 residues. The ends were cut back, 7 bases at V and 5 bases at J, with 8 bases in the middle.

The table lists this clonotype with a few counts. This chain joins TRBV20-1 and TRBJ2-3; no definite D call. This CDR3 comprises 12 residues. Germline lookup yields CDR1 DFQATT and CDR2 SNEGSKA (reference sequence). Trimming pared 3 bases from V and 1 base from J, leaving 5 bases between. Here the CDR3 DNA reads TGCAGTGCTAGCGCTGGCACAGATACGCAGTATTTT. This sequence encodes CSASAGTDTQYF.

This clonotype turned up a few times. The gene calls are TRBV2 and TRBJ1-3; 7 positions match TRBD1. The germline V gene has CDR1 SNHLY and CDR2 FYNNEI. V dropped 10 bases and J dropped 0; count of bases not matched to a gene: 12. This CDR3 is 16 amino acids long. DNA for the CDR3: TGTGCCAACAGGCCCCTGGGACAGCTCTCTGGAAACACCATATATTTT. Translating gives CANRPLGQLSGNTIYF.